The T cell receptor (beta chain) described here comes from a study of vaccination and CD4 T cells after COVID-19. Study-level information: The makeup of the convalescents was six males and four females, two of them Hispanic. Median time from second vaccine dose to sampling was roughly 72 days (14 to 241).

The CDR3 totals 14 residues. V lost 7 bases, J lost 1 base, and 2 bases stayed unmatched. An Oncomine TCR Beta short-read assay was used to sequence the DNA from cultured CD4+ T cells. From the PCR reads, TCRdb called clonotypes with MiXCR, one entry per CDR3 protein. The sample has nearly 15,000 distinct CDR3 sequences, about 25% seen once; the top ten hold roughly 20%. The treatment: roughly 11-day PBMC culture with coronavirus spike peptide pools or control peptides (ViraFEST assay). To note about this clonotype: Its specificity is not known.

The sample taken for sequencing was cultured CD4+ T cells from blood. V gene TRBV12-3 or TRBV12-4 combines with J gene TRBJ2-3; TRBD1 aligns across 10 bases. This TCR derives from a human donor with COVID-19. DNA of the CDR3: TGTGCCAGCAACGACAGGGGGCGCACAGATACGCAGTATTTT. Translation: CASNDRGRTDTQYF.